The T cell receptor (beta chain) under discussion was sequenced for a study of T cell responses to AZD1222 COVID-19 vaccine. Study context: Combined were second doses at about 4 or about 12 weeks. Study outcomes and limitations: Clonal diversity may have been underestimated, and the donors were mostly white British, with more females than males. CD4 TCRs linked to vaccination spanned spike, dominating at 160-218 and 743-854. Baseline seropositivity occurred in only a handful of AZD1222 recipients.

Notes on this clone: The antigen is not known.

Per germline, CDR1 SGHTA and CDR2 FQGNSA. This CDR3 has 14 amino acids. V was trimmed by 5 bases and J by 1 base, leaving 11 bases between them. The protocol was immunoSEQ multiplex PCR, while the TCRdb copy is restricted to in-frame clones and leaves out a portion. The sample yields approximately 70,000 clones, 80% to 90% seen once. V and J are TRBV7-2 and TRBJ1-1, with a weak D call TRBD1 (6 bases). Sample: peripheral blood, taken on day 0 of AZD1222 vaccination. This clonotype originated in an adult in good health. The CDR3 is CASSPMTGNTEAFF. CDR3 DNA sequence: TGTGCCAGCAGCCCCATGACAGGGAACACTGAAGCTTTCTTT.